The clone carrying this T cell receptor (beta chain) was seen only a few times. Its antigen is undetermined. The TCR alpha and TCR beta cDNA libraries, bearing sample barcodes and UMIs, were generated by 5'RACE using constant-segment primers. TCRdb processed the 5' RACE reads anew with MiXCR; each CDR3 protein has one entry. The table includes around 300,000 distinct CDR3 sequences, just under 20% detected once. The data originate from a study of T-cell memory formation after mild COVID-19. Notes on the study in general: Clones shrinking from day 15 to 85 showed even CD4/CD8 mixes; later expanders tilted CD4+. Proof of SARS-CoV-2 specificity was absent for the second-wave clones that crested on day 37.

Germline V gives CDR1 DFQATT, CDR2 SNEGSKA (reference sequence). The CDR3 runs to 13 residues. With V trimmed by 5 bases and J by 14 bases, 14 bases remained unmatched. The gene calls are TRBV20-1 and TRBJ2-1; 8 bases map to TRBD1. The clonotype was recovered from a man aged 18-30 years who had mild COVID-19 (a few samples of this study predate the infection). Cell type and time point are not known. The sample comprised PBMCs or a T cell subset sorted from them (not recorded which). The chain's CDR3 is CSAPKPQTGEKFF. In DNA, the CDR3 is TGCAGTGCTCCCAAACCACAGACAGGGGAAAAGTTCTTC.